Listed here are 8 T cell receptor beta chains from one sample, sequenced in a study of cytomegalovirus exposure and HLA in healthy donors. The data were produced by immunoSEQ multiplex PCR, yet TCRdb's version contains in-frame clones alone and is incomplete. The sample contains fewer than 60,000 clones, approximately 93% of which appear only once. What was sequenced was PBMCs. The receptors originated from a woman aged 18-30 years in good health and CMV-seropositive.

V and J are TRBV25-1 and TRBJ1-2, with D unclear. Germline V gene sequence: CDR1 MGHDK, CDR2 SYGVNS. There are 13 residues in the CDR3. Trimming removed 3 bases at V and 6 bases at J, with 11 bases between. The CDR3 loop reads CASSDAGRHGYTF. In DNA form, the CDR3 reads TGTGCCAGCAGTGATGCGGGCCGGCATGGCTACACCTTC.

The gene calls are TRBV28 and TRBJ2-5; 14 bases are shared with TRBD2. The trim removed 5 bases at V and 7 bases at J, leaving 15 bases unmatched. This CDR3 contains 18 residues. Germline V gives CDR1 MDHEN, CDR2 SYDVKM. The CDR3 loop is CASSLPTSGRAAGRTQYF. In DNA, the CDR3 is TGTGCCAGCAGTCTCCCGACTAGCGGGAGGGCCGCGGGGAGGACCCAGTACTTC.

J is TRBJ2-2 and V is TRBV5-6; TRBD1 aligns across 10 bases. V trimming: 1 base; J trimming: 4 bases; junction bases outside the gene matches: 4. Germline-derived CDR1 and CDR2 are SGHDT and YYEEEE. The CDR3 loop spans 16 amino acids. CDR3 sequence: CASSLLRTGGTGELFF. DNA for the CDR3: TGTGCCAGCAGCTTGCTGCGGACAGGGGGCACCGGGGAGCTGTTTTTT.

J is TRBJ2-2 and V is TRBV5-5, with 9 bases identical to TRBD2. The CDR3 covers 16 residues. With 2 bases clipped from V and 6 bases from J, the junction kept 8 bases outside the gene matches. Looked up from germline, CDR1 is SGHKS and CDR2 is YYEKEE (reference sequence). The DNA for the CDR3 is TGTGCCAGCAGCTTCGGTAGCGGGAGTTTCGCCGGGGAGCTGTTTTTT. This sequence encodes CASSFGSGSFAGELFF.

V usage is TRBV27 and J usage is TRBJ1-2; TRBD1 aligns across 8 bases. The germline V gene encodes CDR1 MNHEY and CDR2 SMNVEV (reference sequence). This CDR3 spans 15 amino acids. Trimming removed 7 bases from V and 6 bases from J; junction bases left unmatched: 13. CDR3 coding DNA: TGTGCCAGCACCAGGCGACATAGGACAGGGAATGGCTACACCTTC. Its translation: CASTRRHRTGNGYTF.

The DNA of the CDR3 is TGTGCCAGCAGCACCGTTGGTAGGGGGCAGAGCAATCAGCCCCAGCATTTT. This sequence encodes CASSTVGRGQSNQPQHF. The chain has TRBV9 and TRBJ1-5, with 7 bases matching TRBD1. Losses at the gene ends were 4 bases for V and 1 base for J; bases not matched to a gene: 11. CDR1 is SGDLS, CDR2 YYNGEE, per germline. This CDR3 spans 17 amino acids.

The chain employs TRBV7-9 and TRBJ2-3; TRBD2 aligns across 14 bases. V was clipped by 4 bases and J by 2 bases; unmatched bases: 8. The CDR3 extends over 18 amino acids. CDR1 is SEHNR, CDR2 FQNEAQ, per germline (reference sequence). This CDR3 is CASSSRLAGGLTTDTQYF. CDR3 coding DNA: TGTGCCAGCAGCTCGCGACTAGCGGGAGGGCTGACCACAGATACGCAGTATTTT.

V gene TRBV5-4 combines with J gene TRBJ1-6, with TRBD1 matching 11 bases. The CDR3 is made up of 16 amino acids. The germline CDR1 and CDR2 sequences are SGHNT and YYREEE (reference sequence). The J segment lost 9 bases and the V segment lost 4 bases, leaving 9 bases of the junction unmatched. The CDR3 nucleotides read TGTGCCAGCAGCCAATCCGGGACAGGGGGAAGTTCACCCCTCCACTTT. It is translated as CASSQSGTGGSSPLHF.